These T cell receptor beta chains were read from a single sample in a study of shared clonotypes between healthy human individuals. Here immunoSEQ multiplex PCR was the method, and the copy in TCRdb shows in-frame clones only, minus some. The data show 1,400,000 or so clones, 97% to 99% seen once. Source material: naive CD4+ T cells sorted from blood. These receptors all come from a man aged 25 to 40 in good health. The CDR3 runs from the conserved cysteine through the conserved F or W. Fields, in order: clone size, V gene, D gene, J gene, CDR3 protein, CDR3 DNA. A D gene is named only where the DNA matches it firmly. Clone size appears in some rows only: once, few, many, or a class for an expanded clone.

-,TRBV5-1,TRBD1,TRBJ1-4,CASSPRQGGVDEKLFF,TGCGCCAGCAGCCCACGACAGGGGGGAGTGGATGAAAAACTGTTTTTT
-,TRBV18,-,TRBJ2-7,CASSPKTNYEQYF,TGTGCCAGCTCACCGAAGACGAACTACGAGCAGTACTTC
-,TRBV6-5,-,TRBJ2-1,CASSSAGSNEQFF,TGTGCCAGCAGTTCCGCGGGATCCAATGAGCAGTTCTTC
-,TRBV4-3,-,TRBJ2-5,CASSQEGRGGETQYF,TGCGCCAGCAGCCAAGAAGGACGAGGAGGAGAGACCCAGTACTTC
-,TRBV6-6,TRBD1,TRBJ2-2,CASSGTGITGELFF,TGTGCCAGCAGCGGGACAGGTATCACCGGGGAGCTGTTTTTT
-,TRBV19,-,TRBJ1-5,CAPPRREDQPQHF,TGTGCCCCTCCCCGCCGAGAAGATCAGCCCCAGCATTTT
-,TRBV28,-,TRBJ2-3,CASSFQGQSSTDTQYF,TGTGCCAGCAGTTTTCAGGGACAATCTAGCACAGATACGCAGTATTTT
-,TRBV5-1,TRBD1,TRBJ2-7,CASSLFTTRDRVAEQYF,TGCGCCAGCAGCTTGTTCACTACCCGGGACAGGGTCGCCGAGCAGTACTTC
-,TRBV7-2,-,TRBJ2-1,CASSSRAREQFF,TGTGCCAGCAGTTCCAGGGCTCGAGAGCAGTTCTTC
-,TRBV5-1,-,TRBJ2-3,CASSLVVATDTQYF,TGCGCCAGCAGCTTAGTTGTAGCTACAGATACGCAGTATTTT
once,TRBV6-5,-,TRBJ1-5,CASRPVEGGIQPQHF,TGTGCCAGCAGGCCCGTAGAAGGCGGAATTCAGCCCCAGCATTTT
-,TRBV5-4,-,TRBJ2-1,CASSLRGANNEQFF,TGTGCCAGCAGCTTAAGGGGCGCAAACAATGAGCAGTTCTTC
-,TRBV10-1,-,TRBJ2-2,CASSESWQSGELFF,TGCGCCAGCAGTGAGTCGTGGCAGAGCGGGGAGCTGTTTTTT
once,TRBV7-8,-,TRBJ1-1,CASSLYLSSGHAFF,TGTGCCAGCAGCTTATACTTGTCTTCCGGCCACGCTTTCTTT
-,TRBV11-2,-,TRBJ2-7,CASSLLQGFYEQYF,TGTGCCAGCAGCTTACTTCAGGGCTTCTACGAGCAGTACTTC
-,TRBV25-1,-,TRBJ2-2,CASSGPYPTGELFF,TGTGCCAGCAGCGGTCCCTATCCCACCGGGGAGCTGTTTTTT
-,TRBV6-1,-,TRBJ2-7,CATHINRDTSYEQYF,TGTGCCACCCATATCAATCGGGACACCTCCTACGAGCAGTACTTC
-,TRBV1,-,TRBJ2-1,CTSSHPSSALGGPFNEQFF,TGCACCAGCAGCCACCCTAGTTCGGCGCTGGGAGGGCCTTTCAATGAGCAGTTCTTC
-,TRBV7-8,TRBD1,TRBJ2-7,CASSLGDRGYEQYF,TGTGCCAGCAGCTTAGGGGACAGGGGTTACGAGCAGTACTTC
-,TRBV4-1,TRBD2,TRBJ2-3,CASSSFWGEGRADTQYF,TGCGCCAGCAGCTCGTTTTGGGGGGAGGGGCGGGCAGATACGCAGTATTTT
-,TRBV25-1,-,TRBJ2-7,CASSLGSIPPYEQYF,TGTGCCAGCAGTCTTGGTTCCATACCTCCCTACGAGCAGTACTTC
-,TRBV7-8,TRBD2,TRBJ2-3,CASSLDEREGRDTQYF,TGTGCCAGCAGCTTAGACGAGCGGGAGGGCCGGGATACGCAGTATTTT
-,TRBV11-2,-,TRBJ2-7,CASSPQRVYEQYF,TGTGCCAGCAGCCCCCAGCGCGTCTACGAGCAGTACTTC
-,TRBV13,-,TRBJ1-1,CASSFNQMNTEAFF,TGTGCCAGCAGCTTTAATCAGATGAACACTGAAGCTTTCTTT
-,TRBV2,TRBD1,TRBJ2-7,CASSGQGAEYEQYF,TGTGCCAGCAGTGGACAGGGTGCGGAATACGAGCAGTACTTC
-,TRBV4-3,-,TRBJ2-7,CASRHYNENSYEQYF,TGCGCCAGCAGGCATTACAATGAGAACTCCTACGAGCAGTACTTC
-,TRBV11-1,-,TRBJ2-2,CASSFQGGTGELFF,TGTGCCAGCAGCTTTCAGGGGGGTACCGGGGAGCTGTTTTTT
-,TRBV28,TRBD1,TRBJ2-3,CASSLGTGGPDTQYF,TGTGCCAGCAGCCTCGGGACAGGGGGCCCAGATACGCAGTATTTT
-,TRBV18,-,TRBJ2-1,CASSPGLTSYNEQFF,TGTGCCAGCTCACCCGGCTTGACCTCCTACAATGAGCAGTTCTTC
once,TRBV5-1,TRBD1,TRBJ1-1,CASREQGVTEAFF,TGCGCCAGCAGGGAACAGGGGGTTACTGAAGCTTTCTTT
-,TRBV30,-,TRBJ2-1,CAWSVLARSGEQFF,TGTGCCTGGAGTGTACTAGCCCGGAGTGGTGAGCAGTTCTTC
once,TRBV11-2,TRBD1,TRBJ1-1,CASRPGGSLMNTEAFF,TGTGCCAGCAGACCAGGGGGGAGCCTCATGAACACTGAAGCTTTCTTT
-,TRBV7-9,TRBD1,TRBJ1-3,CASSWQQGAESNTIYF,TGTGCCAGCAGCTGGCAACAGGGGGCGGAATCGAACACCATATATTTT
-,TRBV18,-,TRBJ2-6,CASSIGRDSGANVLTF,TGTGCCAGCTCAATCGGACGGGACTCTGGGGCCAACGTCCTGACTTTC
-,TRBV28,TRBD2,TRBJ2-1,CAVGYPGTSGSLSYTEQFF,TGTGCCGTAGGATACCCCGGGACTAGCGGGAGCCTGAGTTATACTGAGCAGTTCTTC
-,TRBV29-1,TRBD2,TRBJ2-7,CSVSGLAGSYEQYF,TGCAGCGTTTCGGGACTAGCGGGGTCCTACGAGCAGTACTTC
-,TRBV9,TRBD2,TRBJ2-3,CASSVGGRAPDTQYF,TGTGCCAGCAGCGTAGGCGGGAGGGCCCCAGATACGCAGTATTTT
-,TRBV10-2,-,TRBJ2-7,CASSDLKRVSYEQYF,TGCGCCAGCAGTGATTTGAAAAGGGTATCCTACGAGCAGTACTTC
-,TRBV7-9,-,TRBJ2-1,CASSLKDNEQFF,TGTGCCAGCAGCTTAAAGGACAATGAGCAGTTCTTC
-,TRBV6-6,-,TRBJ2-7,CASSYRPRVHEQYF,TGTGCCAGCAGTTATCGACCCCGAGTCCACGAGCAGTACTTC
-,TRBV7-2,TRBD1,TRBJ2-7,CASSFLRDRAVEF,TGTGCCAGCAGCTTCCTCCGGGACAGAGCCGTTGAGTTC
-,TRBV4-3,-,TRBJ2-7,CASSQEARTYEQYF,TGCGCCAGCAGCCAAGAGGCCCGAACCTACGAGCAGTACTTC
once,TRBV7-6,TRBD1,TRBJ2-7,CASSFHWTGDHEQYF,TGTGCCAGCAGCTTTCACTGGACAGGGGACCACGAGCAGTACTTC
-,TRBV28,-,TRBJ1-3,CASRDSRDGRNTIYF,TGTGCCAGCAGGGATTCAAGGGACGGAAGAAACACCATATATTTT
-,TRBV7-2,-,TRBJ2-4,CASSLPGWGNIQYF,TGTGCCAGCAGCTTACCAGGATGGGGAAACATTCAGTACTTC
-,TRBV5-5,TRBD2,TRBJ2-2,CASSLGGGNTGELFF,TGTGCCAGCAGCTTAGGCGGGGGAAACACCGGGGAGCTGTTTTTT
-,TRBV6-1,TRBD1,TRBJ2-1,CASSDRDSVGYYNEQFF,TGTGCCAGCAGTGACCGGGACAGCGTTGGCTACTACAATGAGCAGTTCTTC
-,TRBV7-9,-,TRBJ2-5,CASSPRLLANGETQYF,TGTGCCAGCAGCCCCCGGTTGTTAGCGAACGGAGAGACCCAGTACTTC
-,TRBV18,TRBD1,TRBJ1-1,CASSPLGQGVSSEAFF,TGTGCCAGCTCACCGTTGGGACAGGGGGTTTCATCTGAAGCTTTCTTT